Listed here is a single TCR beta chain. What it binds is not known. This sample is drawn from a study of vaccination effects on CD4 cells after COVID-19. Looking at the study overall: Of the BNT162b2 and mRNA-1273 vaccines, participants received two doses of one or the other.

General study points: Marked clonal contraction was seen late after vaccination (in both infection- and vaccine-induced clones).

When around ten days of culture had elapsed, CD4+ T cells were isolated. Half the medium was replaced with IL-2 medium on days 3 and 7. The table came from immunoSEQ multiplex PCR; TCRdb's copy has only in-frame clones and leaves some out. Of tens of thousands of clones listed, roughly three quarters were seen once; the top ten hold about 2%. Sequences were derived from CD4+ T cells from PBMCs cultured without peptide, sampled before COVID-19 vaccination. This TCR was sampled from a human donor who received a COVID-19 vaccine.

The CDR3 here is CASSLRQVEAFF. DNA of the CDR3: TGTGCCAGCAGTTTGCGGCAGGTTGAAGCTTTCTTT. The chain uses TRBV28 and TRBJ1-1; D is ambiguous. V lost 3 bases and J 7 bases, leaving 9 bases between the germline ends. The germline CDR1 and CDR2 sequences are MDHEN and SYDVKM. The CDR3 is made up of 12 amino acids. The full variable domain, rest sourced from reference TRBV28 and TRBJ1-1, is DVKVTQSSRYLVKRTGEKVFLECVQDMDHENMFWYRQDPGLGLRLIYFSYDVKMKEKGDIPEGYSVSREKKERFSLILESASTNQTSMYLCASSLRQVEAFFGQGTRLTVV.